The rows below give T cell receptor beta chains drawn from one sample of a study of Graves' ophthalmopathy and Graves' hyperthyroidism. TCRdb processed the multiplex PCR reads anew with MiXCR; each CDR3 protein has one entry. The sample consists of a few hundred thousand distinct CDR3 sequences, approximately 15% of them appearing once. The sequenced sample consisted of peripheral blood. The receptors were gathered from a woman between 18 and 30 years old with stable Graves' hyperthyroidism. Both conserved end residues are part of each CDR3. D genes are given only for firm matches. A clone size is listed for some rows: how often the clone was seen (once, few, many), or a class if it is expanded.

D: -
V: TRBV7-2
size: many
J: TRBJ2-7
DNA: TGTGCCAGCAGCTTAGAGTTGCGTGGAGAGCAGTACTTC
CDR3: CASSLELRGEQYF

D: -
V: TRBV6-2/TRBV6-3
size: many
J: TRBJ2-7
DNA: TGTGCCAGCAGTTACCAGTCCGATGGCGGCTACGAGCAGTACTTC
CDR3: CASSYQSDGGYEQYF

D: -
V: TRBV12-3/TRBV12-4
size: -
J: TRBJ1-5
DNA: TGTGCCAGCAGTCCGACGGGGACAAGTCAGCCCCAGCATTTT
CDR3: CASSPTGTSQPQHF

D: -
V: TRBV5-6
size: many
J: TRBJ1-5
DNA: TGTGCCAGCAGCTTGTCAGCGCTGGCGGGTCAGCCCCAGCATTTT
CDR3: CASSLSALAGQPQHF

D: TRBD2
V: TRBV24-1
size: many
J: TRBJ2-7
DNA: TGTGCCACCAGCGGACTAGCGGGAACCTACGAGCAGTACTTC
CDR3: CATSGLAGTYEQYF

D: TRBD2
V: TRBV20-1
size: many
J: TRBJ2-5
DNA: TGCAGTGCTAGAGTCCTAGCGGGGGAAAAGACCCAGTACTTC
CDR3: CSARVLAGEKTQYF

D: -
V: TRBV7-2
size: many
J: TRBJ2-7
DNA: TGTGCCAGCAGCTTAGGCGTTGGGCAGTACTTC
CDR3: CASSLGVGQYF

D: -
V: TRBV4-1
size: many
J: TRBJ1-5
DNA: TGCGCCAGCAGCCAAGAAGAAGATCTGGCGCAGCCCCAGCATTTT
CDR3: CASSQEEDLAQPQHF

D: TRBD1
V: TRBV7-3
size: -
J: TRBJ2-7
DNA: TGTGCCAGCAGCGCACGGGGACAGGGGGACGAGCAGTACTTC
CDR3: CASSARGQGDEQYF

D: TRBD1
V: TRBV5-1
size: many
J: TRBJ1-2
DNA: TGTGCCAGTAGTATTCAGGGGGGCAACTATGGCTACACCTTC
CDR3: CASSIQGGNYGYTF

D: -
V: TRBV20-1
size: many
J: TRBJ1-1
DNA: TGCAGTGCTAGGGACCACGCGGGATACACTGAAGCTTTCTTT
CDR3: CSARDHAGYTEAFF

D: TRBD2
V: TRBV20-1
size: many
J: TRBJ2-7
DNA: TGCAGTGCTAGCGGGGGGGCCGGGTACGAGCAGTACTTC
CDR3: CSASGGAGYEQYF

D: -
V: TRBV7-2
size: -
J: TRBJ2-7
DNA: TGTGCCAGCAGCTTGGGGGGGGCCCACTACGAGCAGTACTTC
CDR3: CASSLGGAHYEQYF

D: -
V: TRBV20-1
size: many
J: TRBJ2-7
DNA: TGCAGTGCTTCCTCGGAATGGGACGAGCAGTACTTC
CDR3: CSASSEWDEQYF

D: -
V: TRBV6-5
size: many
J: TRBJ1-1
DNA: TGTGCCAGCAGTTACCTAGACACAAACACGGAAGCTTTCTTT
CDR3: CASSYLDTNTEAFF

D: -
V: TRBV7-2
size: many
J: TRBJ2-7
DNA: TGTGCCAGCAGCTTCACAGTGACTTCCCACGAGCAGTACTTC
CDR3: CASSFTVTSHEQYF

D: -
V: TRBV2
size: many
J: TRBJ1-1
DNA: TGTGCCAGCAGTGCTTTAGTACAGGGAGGGCTAGCTTTCTTT
CDR3: CASSALVQGGLAFF

D: -
V: TRBV27
size: many
J: TRBJ1-5
DNA: TGTGCCAGCAGTTCGTTTGGGGTAATAGGACAAAATAGCAATCAGCCCCAGCATTTT
CDR3: CASSSFGVIGQNSNQPQHF

D: -
V: TRBV6-4
size: many
J: TRBJ1-6
DNA: TGTGCCAGCAGTCTCAGGTCGGAAATTAATTCACCCCTCCACTTT
CDR3: CASSLRSEINSPLHF

D: -
V: TRBV29-1
size: few
J: TRBJ2-7
DNA: TGCAGCGTTGGACCATCCGGGACACGCTACGAGCAGTACTTC
CDR3: CSVGPSGTRYEQYF

D: -
V: TRBV6-5
size: many
J: TRBJ1-3
DNA: TGTGCCAGCAGGGGCTGGGGATCTTCCACTTCTGGAAACACCATATATTTT
CDR3: CASRGWGSSTSGNTIYF

D: TRBD1
V: TRBV11-2
size: many
J: TRBJ2-7
DNA: TGTGCCAGCAGCTTATTAGGGGGCGTCACAGACTCCTACGAGCAGTACTTC
CDR3: CASSLLGGVTDSYEQYF

D: TRBD2
V: TRBV27
size: many
J: TRBJ2-2
DNA: TGTGCCAGCAGTTCCGGACTAGCGAACGGGGAGCTGTTTTTT
CDR3: CASSSGLANGELFF

D: -
V: TRBV6-1
size: many
J: TRBJ1-2
DNA: TGTGCCAGCAGAAGTGGGCCCGCCGCTAACTATGGCTACACCTTC
CDR3: CASRSGPAANYGYTF

D: -
V: TRBV4-1
size: many
J: TRBJ1-5
DNA: TGCGCCAGCAGCCATACCTCGGGGCCCCAGCATTTT
CDR3: CASSHTSGPQHF

D: -
V: TRBV13
size: many
J: TRBJ2-7
DNA: TGTGCCAGCAGCGCCCGGGACTACGAGCAGTACTTC
CDR3: CASSARDYEQYF

D: TRBD1
V: TRBV12-3/TRBV12-4
size: many
J: TRBJ2-7
DNA: TGTGCCAGCAGCCTCAAAGGGGGCCAAGGCGAGCAGTACTTC
CDR3: CASSLKGGQGEQYF

D: TRBD1
V: TRBV12-3/TRBV12-4
size: many
J: TRBJ1-2
DNA: TGTGCCAGCAGCCGGGACAGGCTGGGCTACACCTTC
CDR3: CASSRDRLGYTF

D: TRBD2
V: TRBV19
size: few
J: TRBJ2-5
DNA: TGTGCCAGTCAACCTCGCGGGGGGGCCTGGGAGACCCAGTACTTC
CDR3: CASQPRGGAWETQYF

D: -
V: TRBV6-1
size: many
J: TRBJ1-1
DNA: TGTGCCAGTACTCAGGGGTACACTGAAGCTTTCTTT
CDR3: CASTQGYTEAFF